Below are 29 T cell receptor beta chains sequenced from a single sample in a study of shared clonotypes between healthy human individuals. TCRdb's copy holds only in-frame clones and misses some; the assay was immunoSEQ multiplex PCR. The sample holds 1.4 million to 1.5 million clones, roughly 96% seen once. Sequences were obtained from naive CD4+ T cells sorted from blood. Subset indicated: CD45RA+ positively selected. These TCRs come from a man under 40 in good health.

The chain is built from TRBV9 and TRBJ2-7; D is perhaps TRBD1 (5 bases). Germline loops: CDR1 SGDLS, CDR2 YYNGEE. CDR3 length equals 14 residues. V lost 3 bases to trimming and J lost 3 bases, with 13 bases between them. The CDR3 spells CASSATETHYEQYF. Written as DNA, the CDR3 is TGTGCCAGCAGCGCGACAGAGACTCACTACGAGCAGTACTTC. Combining the CDR3 with reference TRBV9 and TRBJ2-7 gives the whole variable domain DSGVTQTPKHLITATGQRVTLRCSPRSGDLSVYWYQQSLDQGLQFLIQYYNGEERAKGNILERFSAQQFPDLHSELNLSSLELGDSALYFCASSATETHYEQYFGPGTRLTVT.

The chain links TRBV4-1 to TRBJ1-1; D is ambiguous. The V end lost 1 base, the J end lost 7 bases, and 10 bases lay between the germline ends. Per germline, CDR1 MGHRA and CDR2 YSYEKL. The CDR3 consists of 13 residues. CDR3 amino acids: CASSQVRRDEAFF. The DNA for the CDR3 is TGCGCCAGCAGCCAAGTTAGAAGGGATGAAGCTTTCTTT.

The V call is TRBV5-1, the J call TRBJ2-2; D may be TRBD2 (5 bases). Trimming removed 4 bases at V and 5 bases at J, with 21 bases between. The CDR3 consists of 17 residues. In germline, CDR1 is SGHRS, CDR2 YFSETQ. In nucleotides, the CDR3 is TGCGCCAGCAGCCCCTCGGTGAGTGGCACGGGGACCGGGGAGCTGTTTTTT. This translates into CASSPSVSGTGTGELFF. Variable domain in full (rest from reference TRBV5-1 and TRBJ2-2): KAGVTQTPRYLIKTRGQQVTLSCSPISGHRSVSWYQQTPGQGLQFLFEYFSETQRNKGNFPGRFSGRQFSNSRSEMNVSTLELGDSALYLCASSPSVSGTGTGELFFGEGSRLTVL.

The gene calls are TRBV6-5 and TRBJ2-6; no clear D. The germline CDR1 and CDR2 sequences are MNHEY and SVGAGI. This CDR3 has 14 amino acids. V shed 6 bases and J shed 3 bases, with 9 bases lying between them. In DNA form, the CDR3 reads TGTGCCAGCAGAACAGTGGTTGGGGCCAACGTCCTGACTTTC. This codes for CASRTVVGANVLTF.

This chain joins TRBV27 and TRBJ2-1; tentative D call: TRBD2 (6 bases). The CDR3 totals 14 residues. V lost 5 bases to trimming and J lost 2 bases, with 10 bases between them. CDR1 is MNHEY, CDR2 SMNVEV, per germline (reference sequence). The CDR3 nucleotides read TGTGCCAGCAGTCGGGACTTCGCCTACAATGAGCAGTTCTTC. Translated: CASSRDFAYNEQFF.

This clone was found once. The same CDR3 can be traced to other DNA sequences in this sample. The chain links TRBV28 to TRBJ1-1; no reliable D call. Germline V lookup: CDR1 MDHEN, CDR2 SYDVKM. There are 13 residues in the CDR3. Between the trimmed V and J ends, which lost 3 bases and 1 base, there was a span of 6 bases. The CDR3 here is CASSLWPNTEAFF. The CDR3 region has the DNA TGTGCCAGCAGTTTGTGGCCGAACACTGAAGCTTTCTTT.

Regarding this clone: This CDR3 is also generated by other DNA sequences in the sample. The rearrangement links TRBV28 to TRBJ1-1; D ambiguous. Germline CDR1 MDHEN, CDR2 SYDVKM. The V and J ends lost 5 bases and 1 base respectively, with 8 bases between them. The CDR3 contains 13 residues. The CDR3 here is CASSRAENTEAFF. The CDR3 coding sequence is TGTGCCAGCAGTCGGGCGGAGAACACTGAAGCTTTCTTT.

This chain uses TRBV5-4 with TRBJ2-7; D not certain. V lost 4 bases and J lost 1, with 15 bases in between. The CDR3 is 15 amino acids. Germline V gene sequence: CDR1 SGHNT, CDR2 YYREEE (reference sequence). CDR3 in DNA: TGTGCCAGCAGCAAACAAACCGGGCCTTCCTACGAGCAGTACTTC. This codes for CASSKQTGPSYEQYF.

The chain recombines TRBV9 with TRBJ2-7; D is possibly TRBD2 (6 bases). Germline lookup yields CDR1 SGDLS and CDR2 YYNGEE. Trimming left V 5 bases short and J 3 bases short, with 15 bases between. The CDR3 runs 14 residues. The CDR3 is CASSPGSQGYEQYF. CDR3 in DNA: TGTGCCAGCAGTCCCGGGAGCCAGGGCTACGAGCAGTACTTC.

CDR3 DNA sequence: TGTGCCAGCATCCATACGAGCCGGTGGGATACGCAGTATTTT. Its protein is CASIHTSRWDTQYF. The V call is TRBV7-9, the J call TRBJ2-3, with D uncertain. The CDR3 length is 14 residues. Per the germline V gene, CDR1 is SEHNR and CDR2 is FQNEAQ (reference sequence). Trimming took off 7 bases at V and 6 bases at J, with 17 bases between the two ends.

The chain recombines TRBV18 with TRBJ2-7; 10 bases align to TRBD2. After removal of 3 bases from V and 2 bases from J, the junction contained 7 bases not matched to a gene. There are 16 residues in the CDR3. In germline, CDR1 is KGHSH, CDR2 LQKENI. In DNA form, the CDR3 reads TGTGCCAGCTCACCGGTAGCGGGAGGCCCACCCTACGAGCAGTACTTC. Its translation: CASSPVAGGPPYEQYF.

V and J are TRBV7-9 and TRBJ2-7; a possible D gene is TRBD2 (6 bases). Germline V CDR1 and CDR2: SEHNR, FQNEAQ (reference sequence). This CDR3 is built from 15 residues. V was pared by 5 bases and J by 3 bases, with 17 bases between. The CDR3 spells CASSRTGRGVYEQYF. The CDR3 nucleotides read TGTGCCAGCAGCCGCACAGGACGCGGGGTCTACGAGCAGTACTTC.

V and J are TRBV6-5 and TRBJ1-5; 9 positions match TRBD1. The CDR3 is 15 amino acids. V trimming: 6 bases; J trimming: 3 bases; junction bases outside the gene matches: 6. Germline assignment: CDR1 MNHEY and CDR2 SVGAGI. The CDR3 reads CASSPGQGYNQPQHF. In nucleotides, the CDR3 is TGTGCCAGCAGCCCGGGACAGGGCTACAATCAGCCCCAGCATTTT.

The rearrangement uses TRBV6-5 and TRBJ2-1; 7 bases line up with TRBD2. The ends lost 5 bases at V and 10 bases at J; junction bases unmatched: 11. CDR1 is MNHEY and CDR2 is SVGAGI in the germline V gene. The CDR3 has 14 residues. This CDR3 is CASSPAGTPGEQFF. The DNA for the CDR3 is TGTGCCAGCAGTCCAGCGGGAACCCCGGGGGAGCAGTTCTTC.

Worth noting for this clone: Other DNA sequences in this sample translate to the same CDR3. This rearrangement joins TRBV28 to TRBJ1-2; D is possibly TRBD1 (5 bases). The V gene lost 3 bases and the J gene lost 8 bases, with 10 bases spanning the gap. From germline, CDR1 is MDHEN and CDR2 SYDVKM. This CDR3 has 12 amino acids. DNA for the CDR3: TGTGCCAGCAGTTTTAGGGGAGGCGGCTACACCTTC. It is translated as CASSFRGGGYTF.

The chain is built from TRBV7-2 and TRBJ2-5; D is perhaps TRBD1 (5 bases). This CDR3 region has 15 residues. Trimming left V 4 bases short and J 3 bases short, with 15 bases between. The germline V gene encodes CDR1 SGHTA and CDR2 FQGNSA. The CDR3 nucleotides read TGTGCCAGCAGCTACCATTGGGGCGCCGAAGAGACCCAGTACTTC. Amino acid sequence: CASSYHWGAEETQYF.

This chain uses TRBV6-9 with TRBJ1-5; D is unclear. Germline-derived CDR1 and CDR2 are MNHGY and SVAAGI. V lost 2 bases to trimming and J lost 4 bases, with 15 bases between them. This CDR3 spans 16 amino acids. The CDR3, as DNA: TGTGCCAGCAGTTATGAGCGCCTAGGACGGAATCAGCCCCAGCATTTT. Residues: CASSYERLGRNQPQHF.

The CDR3 sequence is CASSLAQKNTEAFF. The DNA of the CDR3 is TGCGCCAGCAGCTTGGCACAGAAGAACACTGAAGCTTTCTTT. This chain joins TRBV5-1 and TRBJ1-1; no clear D. In germline, CDR1 is SGHRS, CDR2 YFSETQ. Trimming took off 0 bases at V and 1 base at J, with 7 bases between the two ends. This CDR3 has 14 residues.

The CDR3 here is CASNNPSSNYGYTF. CDR3 in DNA: TGCGCCAGCAATAATCCCAGCTCCAATTATGGCTACACCTTC. The V call is TRBV5-1, the J call TRBJ1-2; D unclear. The germline V and J ends were trimmed by 6 bases and 5 bases, with 17 bases remaining between them. The CDR3 is 14 amino acids. The germline gives CDR1 SGHRS, CDR2 YFSETQ. The full variable domain, completed using reference TRBV5-1 and TRBJ1-2, is KAGVTQTPRYLIKTRGQQVTLSCSPISGHRSVSWYQQTPGQGLQFLFEYFSETQRNKGNFPGRFSGRQFSNSRSEMNVSTLELGDSALYLCASNNPSSNYGYTFGSGTRLTVV.

The V and J genes are TRBV28 and TRBJ1-5, with D unresolved. The germline V gene encodes CDR1 MDHEN and CDR2 SYDVKM. Trimming removed 2 bases at V and 3 bases at J, with 8 bases between. CDR3 size: 14 residues. CDR3 coding DNA: TGTGCCAGCAGTTTAGGGTGGAACAATCAGCCCCAGCATTTT. Its protein is CASSLGWNNQPQHF.

V and J are TRBV6-1 and TRBJ1-2; D is possibly TRBD1 (6 bases). The CDR3 is 15 residues long. Between the trimmed V and J ends, which lost 1 base and 2 bases, there was a span of 11 bases. The germline CDR1 and CDR2 sequences are MNHNS and SASEGT. The CDR3 DNA is TGTGCCAGCAGTGAAGAAAGGGGGGAGAACTATGGCTACACCTTC. Amino acids: CASSEERGENYGYTF.

The V and J genes are TRBV4-1 and TRBJ2-3; possible D gene TRBD1, 6 bases. The CDR3 consists of 15 residues. The ends were cut back, 1 base at V and 1 base at J, with 9 bases in the middle. Germline CDR1 and CDR2: MGHRA and YSYEKL. The CDR3 loop is CASSQGPGGTDTQYF. The CDR3 nucleotides read TGCGCCAGCAGCCAAGGTCCAGGGGGCACAGATACGCAGTATTTT.

V and J are TRBV27 and TRBJ2-7; no definite D call. The length of the CDR3 is 15 residues. Per the germline V gene, CDR1 is MNHEY and CDR2 is SMNVEV (reference sequence). V was trimmed by 4 bases and J by 2 bases, leaving 15 bases between them. The CDR3 loop reads CASSSPGGRAYEQYF. CDR3 in DNA: TGTGCCAGCAGTTCCCCCGGTGGCAGAGCCTACGAGCAGTACTTC.

This sequence joins TRBV13 and TRBJ2-5; 10 bases line up with TRBD1. The CDR3 sequence is 15 residues long. Germline CDR1 PRHDT, CDR2 FYEKMQ (reference sequence). The trim removed 5 bases at V and 3 bases at J, leaving 6 bases unmatched. The CDR3: CASSLPGQGEETQYF. DNA of the CDR3: TGTGCCAGCAGCCTCCCAGGACAGGGGGAAGAGACCCAGTACTTC.

The rearrangement uses TRBV7-2 and TRBJ1-2; D is unresolved. With 5 bases removed from V and 4 bases from J, the gap between germline ends came to 11 bases. The length of the CDR3 is 13 residues. In germline, CDR1 is SGHTA, CDR2 FQGNSA. The CDR3 loop reads CASSPAATYGYTF. CDR3 nucleotides: TGTGCCAGCAGCCCAGCGGCTACCTATGGCTACACCTTC.

This clone was observed once. This chain connects TRBV7-9 to TRBJ2-4; 7 bases match TRBD2. Germline-derived CDR1 and CDR2 are SEHNR and FQNEAQ (reference sequence). J gave up 6 bases and V 1 base, and 3 bases lay outside the gene matches. This CDR3 spans 14 amino acids. This CDR3 reads CASSLGRERNIQYF. The CDR3 nucleotides read TGTGCCAGCAGCTTAGGGCGGGAGAGAAACATTCAGTACTTC.

Here the CDR3 DNA reads TGTGCCAGCTCAAAGACAGGGGTCAATCAGCCCCAGCATTTT. This codes for CASSKTGVNQPQHF. The chain recombines TRBV18 with TRBJ1-5; 8 bases are a match to TRBD1. The germline CDR1 and CDR2 sequences are KGHSH and LQKENI. The trim removed 5 bases at V and 3 bases at J, leaving 3 bases unmatched. The CDR3 is 14 residues long.

This rearrangement joins TRBV6-1 to TRBJ1-3; D gene unclear. Germline V gene sequence: CDR1 MNHNS, CDR2 SASEGT. V gave up 5 bases and J gave up 1 base, with 6 bases separating them. The CDR3 length is 13 residues. CDR3 amino acids: CASSPTSGNTIYF. CDR3 nucleotides: TGTGCCAGCAGTCCCACATCTGGAAACACCATATATTTT.

V and J are TRBV28 and TRBJ2-2; a weak D match, TRBD1 (5 bases). Germline V gene sequence: CDR1 MDHEN, CDR2 SYDVKM. Trimming took off 2 bases at V and 5 bases at J, with 12 bases between the two ends. The CDR3 is 15 amino acids. CDR3 loop: CASSLLGSGTGELFF. The CDR3 DNA sequence: TGTGCCAGCAGTTTACTGGGGTCAGGGACCGGGGAGCTGTTTTTT.